This TCR beta chain was captured in a study of T cells in tumors after PD-1 blockade. As for the study in general: Prior checkpoint blockade, systemic immunosuppressant use, or anti-cancer therapy within 4 weeks excluded patients. Patients received pembrolizumab 200 mg every 3 weeks or cemiplimab 350 mg every 2 weeks.

Genomic DNA template from tumor biopsies or peripheral blood, about 600 ng to 6,500 ng input. TCRdb keeps only in-frame clones here, not all; method: immunoSEQ multiplex PCR. The sample lists under 40,000 clones; about three quarters were seen once. There are a few counts of this clone. Antigen: not known. Study conclusions and caveats: Peripheral recruitment is suggested, as some novel exhausted tumor clones were in pre-treatment blood.

The CDR3 has 16 residues. Germline assignment: CDR1 SGHRS and CDR2 YFSETQ. V trimming: 3 bases; J trimming: 0 bases; junction bases outside the gene matches: 8. V and J are TRBV5-1 and TRBJ2-7; TRBD1 agrees at 8 bases. The sequencing used PBMCs, collected after anti-PD-1 treatment. This clonotype originated in a human donor with basal cell carcinoma. CDR3 protein: CASSWAGQAGSYEQYF. The CDR3 DNA follows: TGCGCCAGCAGCTGGGCGGGACAGGCTGGCTCCTACGAGCAGTACTTC.